Presented here are 7 T cell receptor beta chains from one specimen sequenced in a study of blood T cell repertoires in COVID-19. TCRdb's table, derived via immunoSEQ multiplex PCR, lists solely in-frame clones and lacks some. The data show some 150,000 clones, 87% seen once. The material sequenced was peripheral blood. Receptor source: a woman in her forties or fifties with active or convalescent COVID-19.

This rearrangement joins TRBV4-1 to TRBJ2-7, with D possibly being TRBD2 (6 bases). The CDR3 is made up of 15 amino acids. V was clipped by 0 bases and J by 3 bases, with 12 bases between them. The germline V gene has CDR1 MGHRA and CDR2 YSYEKL. The chain's CDR3 is CASSQEREFIYEQYF. DNA for the CDR3: TGCGCCAGCAGCCAAGAACGGGAGTTTATCTACGAGCAGTACTTC.

The rearrangement uses TRBV10-3 and TRBJ1-2, with 9 bases aligning to TRBD1. After removal of 11 bases from V and 6 bases from J, the junction contained 10 bases not matched to a gene. This CDR3 is built from 13 residues. Per germline, CDR1 ENHRY and CDR2 SYGVKD. CDR3 sequence: CAVTGGRGDGYTF. In DNA, the CDR3 is TGTGCCGTCACAGGGGGCCGGGGGGATGGCTACACCTTC.

The CDR3: CASSSGQFFNYGYTF. DNA for the CDR3: TGTGCCAGCAGTTCCGGACAGTTTTTTAACTATGGCTACACCTTC. The rearrangement links TRBV6-6 to TRBJ1-2, with D possibly matching TRBD1 (6 bases). The CDR3 is made up of 15 amino acids. With 4 bases removed from V and 1 base from J, the gap between germline ends came to 13 bases. Germline values: CDR1 MNHNY, CDR2 SVGAGI (reference sequence).

The V gene is TRBV19, the J gene TRBJ2-3; D might be TRBD2 (5 bases). Per the germline V gene, CDR1 is LNHDA and CDR2 is SQIVND (reference sequence). V lost 3 bases to trimming and J lost 1 base, with 11 bases between them. The CDR3 covers 15 residues. The CDR3 coding sequence is TGTGCCAGTAGTATTTCGTTCGGGGGCACAGATACGCAGTATTTT. Translated: CASSISFGGTDTQYF.

The table lists this clone with a count of one. CDR3 DNA sequence: TGTGCCAGCAGTGGGGACTCAAGGAGCTCCTACGAGCAGTACTTC. It encodes CASSGDSRSSYEQYF. This chain links TRBV6-2 or TRBV6-3 with TRBJ2-7; D is perhaps TRBD2 (6 bases). Trimming shortened V by 5 bases and J by 0 bases, and 14 bases separated the two germline ends. The germline V gene encodes CDR1 MNHEY and CDR2 SVGEGT. This CDR3 spans 15 amino acids.

The CDR3 reads CASSSEARGSPLHF. Written as DNA, the CDR3 is TGTGCCAGCAGCAGTGAGGCACGGGGTTCACCCCTCCACTTT. The V and J genes are TRBV6-2 or TRBV6-3 and TRBJ1-6; no reliable D call. CDR1 MNHEY and CDR2 SVGEGT come from the germline V gene. V was trimmed by 6 bases and J by 9 bases, leaving 15 bases between them. The CDR3 has 14 amino acids.

This clone was detected only once. This chain uses TRBV28 with TRBJ2-2, with D maybe TRBD1 (6 bases). V was trimmed by 2 bases and J by 4 bases, leaving 8 bases between them. This CDR3 comprises 14 residues. Germline lookup yields CDR1 MDHEN and CDR2 SYDVKM. The CDR3 spells CASSLTGPTGELFF. The DNA for the CDR3 is TGTGCCAGCAGTTTAACAGGGCCCACCGGGGAGCTGTTTTTT.